This T cell receptor (beta chain) was recovered during a study of STAT5B mutations in CD4+ large granular lymphocyte leukemia. The CDR3 loop spans 12 amino acids. Deletions cut 4 bases from V and 8 bases from J, with 11 bases between. Germline V lookup: CDR1 MNHEY, CDR2 SVGAGI. The repertoire was sequenced with immunoSEQ multiplex PCR; TCRdb's copy has only in-frame clones and lacks some. The data hold tens of thousands of clones, with 81% observed a single time. This rearrangement joins TRBV6-5 to TRBJ1-2, with D perhaps TRBD1 (5 bases). The clonotype was recovered from a human donor in good health. Sequencing input: CD4+ T cells from blood buffy coats. The CDR3 region has the DNA TGTGCCAGCAGTTCCCGGACAAGCGGCTACACCTTC. It translates to CASSSRTSGYTF.